This record looks at one TCR beta chain sequence and its context. Its target is not known. Time point given: week 35, safety follow-up. What each vaccine dose contained was 300 ug of mutant IDH1 20-mer peptide, accompanied by topical imiquimod. Measured with immunoSEQ multiplex PCR; TCRdb has only the in-frame clones, and not every one. The sample holds tens of thousands of clones; around four fifths are singletons and the top ten take about 4%. The data derive from a study of a mutant IDH1 vaccine in newly diagnosed glioma. Turning to the study itself: The earlier regimen, radiotherapy, temozolomide, or both, was most often both.

Germline V lookup: CDR1 SGHAT, CDR2 FQNNGV. The ends lost 5 bases at V and 1 base at J; junction bases unmatched: 8. CDR3 length: 16 amino acids. The starting material was PBMCs, obtained from a glioma patient whose treatment included an IDH1 peptide vaccine. The V call is TRBV11-2, the J call TRBJ2-1; 7 positions agree with TRBD2. This sequence was found in a woman aged 18-35 years with glioma. CDR3 sequence (DNA): TGTGCCAGCAGCCCATTGGGGGAGGGATCCTACAATGAGCAGTTCTTC. Encoded protein: CASSPLGEGSYNEQFF.